Listed here are 16 T cell receptor beta chains from one sample, sequenced in a study of blood T cell repertoires in COVID-19. The method was immunoSEQ multiplex PCR; TCRdb's version includes in-frame clones alone and lacks a portion of them. The sample contains roughly 300,000 clones, roughly 92% of which appear only once. The sample consisted of peripheral blood. The receptor source for this set is a woman in her thirties with COVID-19, enrolled during active disease.

The gene calls are TRBV24-1 and TRBJ2-5; D not certain. V lost 3 bases to trimming and J lost 1 base, with 14 bases between them. The germline gives CDR1 KGHDR, CDR2 SFDVKD. The CDR3 loop spans 16 amino acids. The CDR3 nucleotides are TGTGCCACCAGTGATAAGTTTGGAACAGCCCAAGAGACCCAGTACTTC. Translating gives CATSDKFGTAQETQYF.

The rearrangement links TRBV4-1 to TRBJ1-6; a weak D match, TRBD1 (6 bases). V lost 0 bases and J lost 9, with 18 bases in between. CDR1 is MGHRA, CDR2 YSYEKL, per germline. This CDR3 spans 17 amino acids. CDR3 in amino acids: CASSQDTAGVSISPLHF. The CDR3 coding sequence is TGCGCCAGCAGCCAAGATACGGCAGGGGTCTCCATTTCACCCCTCCACTTT.

The chain's CDR3 is CAWSVGDFGEQYF. In DNA form, the CDR3 reads TGTGCCTGGAGTGTAGGGGACTTTGGGGAGCAGTACTTC. The chain is built from TRBV30 and TRBJ2-7; maybe TRBD2 (6 bases). Germline CDR1 and CDR2: GTSNPN and SVGIG (reference sequence). The CDR3 is 13 residues long. V was trimmed by 0 bases and J by 7 bases, leaving 13 bases between them.

The rearrangement uses TRBV19 and TRBJ1-2, with 8 bases aligning to TRBD1. The germline V gene encodes CDR1 LNHDA and CDR2 SQIVND (reference sequence). The length of the CDR3 is 15 residues. The trim removed 1 base at V and 5 bases at J, leaving 6 bases unmatched. DNA for the CDR3: TGTGCCAGTAGTATAGCCTCCGGGACAGGTTATGGCTACACCTTC. It is translated as CASSIASGTGYGYTF.

In its sample, this clone was seen a few times. V gene TRBV9 combines with J gene TRBJ1-1; 7 nucleotides align to TRBD1. CDR3 length: 15 amino acids. The V and J ends lost 3 bases and 2 bases, in that order; junction bases with no gene match: 7. Germline V gene data show CDR1 as SGDLS and CDR2 as YYNGEE. CDR3 DNA: TGTGCCAGCAGCGCGTTCGGGACAGCCAACACTGAAGCTTTCTTT. Translating gives CASSAFGTANTEAFF.

In its sample, this clone was seen once. This chain uses TRBV7-9 with TRBJ1-1, with 8 bases that match TRBD1. From germline, CDR1 is SEHNR and CDR2 FQNEAQ (reference sequence). V trimming: 1 base; J trimming: 5 bases; junction bases outside the gene matches: 3. This CDR3 is built from 14 residues. The CDR3 DNA sequence: TGTGCCAGCAGCTTAGTGCGACAGGGGACTGAAGCTTTCTTT. Its translation is CASSLVRQGTEAFF.

There are a few counts of this clone. The gene calls are TRBV7-8 and TRBJ1-2; TRBD1 is a possible D gene (6 bases). This CDR3 has 13 residues. The V gene's germline CDR1 is SGHVS and CDR2 FQNEAQ. The ends were cut back, 8 bases at V and 2 bases at J, with 12 bases in the middle. The DNA of the CDR3 is TGTGCCAGCTCCCCCGACAGGAACTATGGCTACACCTTC. Protein product: CASSPDRNYGYTF.

This chain links TRBV3-1 (or the pseudogene TRBV3-2) with TRBJ2-1, with D unclear. CDR1 and CDR2 (germline): LGHDT, YNNKEL (reference sequence). This CDR3 contains 16 residues. The V and J ends lost 0 bases and 5 bases respectively, with 14 bases between them. The chain's CDR3 is CASSQDIWQSDNEQFF. For the CDR3, the DNA is TGTGCCAGCAGCCAAGACATATGGCAGTCAGACAATGAGCAGTTCTTC.

With regard to this clone: This may come from a read error, since a much larger clone is one base off. V gene TRBV6-5 combines with J gene TRBJ2-1; 12 bases map to TRBD2. V lost 5 bases to trimming and J lost 4 bases; unmatched junction nucleotides: 3. Germline assignment: CDR1 MNHEY and CDR2 SVGAGI. This CDR3 spans 15 amino acids. In nucleotides, the CDR3 is TGTGCCAGCAGTAAACTAGCGGGAGGTTACAATGAGCAGTTCTTC. Protein sequence: CASSKLAGGYNEQFF.

This clone was picked up one time. The chain carries TRBV6-5 and TRBJ2-3; possible D gene TRBD2, 6 bases. V lost 2 bases and J 5 bases, leaving 14 bases between the germline ends. The CDR3 runs 15 residues. CDR1 and CDR2 (germline): MNHEY, SVGAGI. The CDR3 reads CASSYLGGEGDTQYF. As DNA, the CDR3 is TGTGCCAGCAGTTACCTCGGGGGAGAAGGAGATACGCAGTATTTT.

The chain has TRBV6-5 and TRBJ1-4, with 9 nucleotides matching TRBD1. The CDR3 runs to 14 residues. V lost 6 bases to trimming and J lost 8 bases; unmatched junction nucleotides: 7. Germline values: CDR1 MNHEY, CDR2 SVGAGI. CDR3 bases: TGTGCCAGCAGCCAAGGACAGGGGCGGGAAAAACTGTTTTTT. This gives the protein CASSQGQGREKLFF.

This chain joins TRBV11-1 and TRBJ2-1; TRBD2 might be the D (5 bases). Germline assignment: CDR1 SGHAT and CDR2 FQDESV (reference sequence). The CDR3 has 14 amino acids. The V end was cut by 2 bases, the J end by 6 bases, with 11 bases between. The CDR3, as DNA: TGTGCCAGCAGCTTAAGAGAGAGGGTCAATGAGCAGTTCTTC. It translates to CASSLRERVNEQFF.

The chain links TRBV7-8 to TRBJ2-7, with 11 bases matching TRBD2. CDR3 length equals 15 residues. Germline CDR1 reads SGHVS; CDR2 reads FQNEAQ. The V gene end was trimmed by 0 bases and the J gene end by 4 bases; junction bases not matched to a gene: 2. CDR3 sequence reads: CASSLATSGRYEQYF. CDR3 bases: TGTGCCAGCAGCTTAGCTACTAGCGGGAGATACGAGCAGTACTTC.

The rearrangement links TRBV19 to TRBJ1-5, with 8 bases aligning to TRBD1. The CDR3 has 14 residues. Germline V gene data show CDR1 as LNHDA and CDR2 as SQIVND (reference sequence). J gave up 5 bases and V 7 bases, and 7 bases lay outside the gene matches. The DNA for the CDR3 is TGTGCCAGTAACGGATCAGGGGGCCATCAGCCCCAGCATTTT. Translating gives CASNGSGGHQPQHF.

This sequence joins TRBV6-5 and TRBJ1-6; TRBD1 agrees at 7 bases. The CDR3 consists of 15 residues. Germline V gene lookup returns CDR1 MNHEY and CDR2 SVGAGI. The V gene end was trimmed by 6 bases and the J gene end by 5 bases; junction bases not matched to a gene: 7. The CDR3 sequence is CASRPGTDDNSPLHF. The CDR3 DNA is TGTGCCAGCAGGCCTGGGACAGATGATAATTCACCCCTCCACTTT.

This chain connects TRBV24-1 to TRBJ1-1, with 7 nucleotides matching TRBD1. The V segment lost 4 bases and the J segment 10 bases; nucleotides outside the gene matches: 11. The CDR3 has 14 residues. Germline V gives CDR1 KGHDR, CDR2 SFDVKD. In nucleotides, the CDR3 is TGTGCCACCAGTGACCCGACAGGGAGAATAGGAGCTTTCTTT. Residues: CATSDPTGRIGAFF.